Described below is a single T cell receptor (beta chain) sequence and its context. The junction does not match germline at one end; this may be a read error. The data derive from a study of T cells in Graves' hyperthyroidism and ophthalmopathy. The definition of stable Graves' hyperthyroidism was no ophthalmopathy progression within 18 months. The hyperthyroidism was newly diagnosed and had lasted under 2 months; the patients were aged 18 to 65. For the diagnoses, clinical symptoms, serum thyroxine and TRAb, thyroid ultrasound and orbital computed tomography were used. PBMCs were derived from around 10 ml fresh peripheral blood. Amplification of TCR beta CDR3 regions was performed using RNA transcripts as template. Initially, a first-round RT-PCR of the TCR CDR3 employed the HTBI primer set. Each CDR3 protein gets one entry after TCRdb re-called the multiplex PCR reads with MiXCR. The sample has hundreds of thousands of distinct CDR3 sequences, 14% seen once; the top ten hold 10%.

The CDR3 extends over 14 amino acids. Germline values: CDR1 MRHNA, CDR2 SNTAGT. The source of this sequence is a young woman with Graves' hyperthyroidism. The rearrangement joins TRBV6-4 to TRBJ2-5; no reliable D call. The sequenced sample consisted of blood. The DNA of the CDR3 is TGTGCCCGCAGTTTTCGGACCCTAAGGGAGACCCAGTACTTC. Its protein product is CARSFRTLRETQYF.